These 24 T cell receptor beta chains originate from one sample sequenced in a study of T-cell reconstitution after alpha-beta-depleted transplantation in children. A TCRbeta library incorporating unique molecular identifiers was prepared. Each CDR3 protein is one row after TCRdb ran MiXCR on the PCR reads. This table holds 250,000 to 400,000 distinct CDR3 sequences, roughly 21% found once. The sequenced sample was PBMCs, mostly from graft donor cells, obtained 180 days after TCRalphabeta/CD19-depleted stem cell transplant. The receptors come from a male patient younger than 18 who had a stem cell transplant for acute lymphoblastic leukemia, so the T cells may come from the graft donor.

V gene TRBV6-4 combines with J gene TRBJ2-5; D remains unclear. From germline, CDR1 is MRHNA and CDR2 SNTAGT. V was pared by 10 bases and J by 3 bases, with 9 bases between. The CDR3 spans 11 residues. Here the CDR3 DNA reads TGTGCCACGAGAGGCAAAGAGACCCAGTACTTC. It yields the protein CATRGKETQYF.

The chain is built from TRBV6-5 and TRBJ2-3; TRBD1 aligns across 7 bases. The CDR3 consists of 14 residues. The trim removed 2 bases at V and 3 bases at J, leaving 2 bases unmatched. Germline-derived CDR1 and CDR2 are MNHEY and SVGAGI. The CDR3 loop is CASSYLGQTDTQYF. In DNA form, the CDR3 reads TGTGCCAGCAGTTACCTGGGACAGACAGATACGCAGTATTTT.

The table lists this clonotype with a few counts. The genes are TRBV20-1 and TRBJ1-5, with D tentatively TRBD1 (6 bases). V was clipped by 6 bases and J by 5 bases, with 14 bases between them. The germline gives CDR1 DFQATT, CDR2 SNEGSKA (reference sequence). The CDR3 is made up of 13 amino acids. In nucleotides, the CDR3 is TGCAGTGCCCAGGGGAACGGTTATCAGCCCCAGCATTTT. This encodes CSAQGNGYQPQHF.

The chain joins TRBV7-6 to TRBJ2-1, with TRBD2 matching over 8 bases. This CDR3 is 17 amino acids long. The germline CDR1 and CDR2 sequences are SGHVS and FNYEAQ. With 5 bases clipped from V and 3 bases from J, the junction kept 12 bases outside the gene matches. CDR3 amino acids: CASSGIRAGENYNEQFF. Written as DNA, the CDR3 is TGTGCCAGCAGCGGTATACGAGCGGGGGAGAACTACAATGAGCAGTTCTTC.

A single count supports this clonotype. Germline and junction disagree at one end, which may indicate a read error. This chain uses TRBV6-5 with TRBJ2-3; D gene unclear. Germline CDR1 and CDR2: MNHEY and SVGAGI. CDR3 size: 13 residues. The chain's CDR3 is CPSSYQLTDTQYF. The DNA of the CDR3 is TGTCCCAGCAGTTACCAGCTCACAGATACGCAGTATTTT.

The chain carries TRBV29-1 and TRBJ2-7; the D is unclear. The germline V gene has CDR1 SQVTM and CDR2 ANQGSEA. The V end lost 4 bases, the J end lost 3 bases, and 10 bases lay between the germline ends. The length of the CDR3 is 12 residues. In nucleotides, the CDR3 is TGCAGCGTTGGTGGCAGCCTCTACGAGCAGTACTTC. It specifies CSVGGSLYEQYF.

This clonotype was detected only a few times. The V and J genes are TRBV7-3 and TRBJ2-1; possibly TRBD2 for D (5 bases). Trimming shortened V by 5 bases and J by 3 bases, and 14 bases separated the two germline ends. The germline V gene encodes CDR1 SGHTA and CDR2 FQGTGA. The CDR3 length is 15 residues. The CDR3 loop is CASSDPDSGYNEQFF. The CDR3 DNA reads TGTGCCAGCAGCGACCCGGACTCGGGCTACAATGAGCAGTTCTTC.

The chain combines TRBV9 with TRBJ1-6, with TRBD1 as a possible D gene (5 bases). This CDR3 region has 16 residues. V lost 3 bases to trimming and J lost 3 bases, with 13 bases between them. Germline CDR1 SGDLS, CDR2 YYNGEE. In DNA form, the CDR3 reads TGTGCCAGCAGCGCCCGGACACGTTACTATAATTCACCCCTCCACTTT. Translating gives CASSARTRYYNSPLHF.

This clonotype turned up a few times. The chain links TRBV5-1 to TRBJ2-1; perhaps D is TRBD1 or TRBD2 (6 bases each). From germline, CDR1 is SGHRS and CDR2 YFSETQ. Between the trimmed V and J ends, which lost 4 bases and 9 bases, there was a span of 17 bases. The CDR3 contains 14 residues. CDR3 sequence (DNA): TGCGCCAGCAGCCCAACCGGGGGCTCGGGTGAGCAGTTCTTC. Encoded protein: CASSPTGGSGEQFF.

This clonotype was observed a few times. The chain employs TRBV5-1 and TRBJ1-4, with D perhaps matching TRBD1 (5 bases). The CDR3 is 13 residues long. The ends were cut back, 1 base at V and 8 bases at J, with 9 bases in the middle. The germline CDR1 and CDR2 sequences are SGHRS and YFSETQ. The CDR3 bases are TGCGCCAGCAGCTTGACAGGCTCGGAAAAACTGTTTTTT. It translates to CASSLTGSEKLFF.

This clonotype was seen at least ten times. This chain joins TRBV11-3 and TRBJ1-4, with D unresolved. Between the trimmed V and J ends, which lost 5 bases and 5 bases, there was a span of 6 bases. From germline, CDR1 is SGHNT and CDR2 YENEEA. The CDR3 sequence is 12 residues long. The CDR3 DNA is TGTGCCAGCAGCCCGGAAAATGAAAAACTGTTTTTT. This gives the protein CASSPENEKLFF. The full variable domain, its missing parts supplied by reference TRBV11-3 and TRBJ1-4, is EAGVVQSPRYKIIEKKQPVAFWCNPISGHNTLYWYLQNLGQGPELLIRYENEEAVDDSQLPKDRFSAERLKGVDSTLKIQPAELGDSAVYLCASSPENEKLFFGSGTQLSVL.

This chain links TRBV29-1 with TRBJ2-2; D uncertain. The germline V gene has CDR1 SQVTM and CDR2 ANQGSEA. V was shortened by 5 bases and J by 0 bases, with 13 bases between the two germline ends. The CDR3 has 15 amino acids. CDR3 bases: TGCAGCGTTTTTACGGTAGCTTCGAACACCGGGGAGCTGTTTTTT. This translates into CSVFTVASNTGELFF.

The V and J genes are TRBV5-1 and TRBJ2-1, with D uncertain. Germline V gene data show CDR1 as SGHRS and CDR2 as YFSETQ. The CDR3 has 13 amino acids. V was shortened by 5 bases and J by 5 bases, with 11 bases between the two germline ends. The CDR3, as DNA: TGCGCCAGCAGTTTGATTTCCAACAATGAGCAGTTCTTC. It yields the protein CASSLISNNEQFF.

The chain links TRBV9 to TRBJ2-1; 7 nucleotides agree with TRBD2. There are 15 residues in the CDR3. Trimming at V came to 0 bases and at J to 9 bases, leaving 9 bases not matched to a gene. Germline lookup yields CDR1 SGDLS and CDR2 YYNGEE. CDR3 in amino acids: CASSVGGRRAVEQFF. CDR3 coding DNA: TGTGCCAGCAGCGTAGGCGGGAGAAGGGCTGTTGAGCAGTTCTTC.

This clonotype showed up just a few times. This chain links TRBV5-1 with TRBJ2-7, with TRBD2 as a possible D gene (5 bases). Germline CDR1 SGHRS, CDR2 YFSETQ. The CDR3 spans 15 residues. The V end lost 0 bases, the J end lost 1 base, and 11 bases lay between the germline ends. The CDR3 spells CASSLDGIWSYEQYF. DNA of the CDR3: TGCGCCAGCAGCTTGGACGGGATTTGGTCCTACGAGCAGTACTTC.

This sequence joins TRBV18 and TRBJ2-1; TRBD2 matches 11 bases. Per germline, CDR1 KGHSH and CDR2 LQKENI. The V segment lost 3 bases and the J segment 6 bases; nucleotides outside the gene matches: 10. The CDR3 consists of 17 residues. This chain's CDR3 is CASSPLGLLAGGNEQFF. The CDR3 DNA is TGTGCCAGCTCACCTCTAGGGCTCCTAGCGGGAGGCAATGAGCAGTTCTTC.

The rearrangement links TRBV10-3 to TRBJ2-2, with TRBD2 identical over 13 bases. Germline V gene data show CDR1 as ENHRY and CDR2 as SYGVKD. The ends lost 3 bases at V and 9 bases at J; junction bases unmatched: 4. This CDR3 is 15 amino acids long. This chain's CDR3 is CAISDGTSGTRELFF. CDR3 sequence (DNA): TGTGCCATCAGTGACGGGACTAGCGGGACGCGGGAGCTGTTTTTT.

This clonotype was counted only a few times. This chain uses TRBV21-1 with TRBJ1-2. TRBV21-1 is classified as a pseudogene. The CDR3 contains 13 residues. The CDR3 bases are TGTGCCAGCAGCCTCAGTTGGGACTATGGCTACACCTTC. Translated, it gives CASSLSWDYGYTF.

This clonotype was detected only a few times. V usage is TRBV29-1 and J usage is TRBJ2-1; 9 bases align to TRBD2. Trimming cost V 5 bases and J 8 bases; bases outside gene matches: 7. The CDR3 has 13 amino acids. Germline assignment: CDR1 SQVTM and CDR2 ANQGSEA. This chain's CDR3 is CSVPSGTSYEQFF. As DNA, the CDR3 is TGCAGCGTTCCTTCCGGGACTAGCTATGAGCAGTTCTTC.

This clonotype occurred a few times. V usage is TRBV15 and J usage is TRBJ2-5; D uncertain. Germline V gene sequence: CDR1 LNHNV, CDR2 YYDKDF (reference sequence). V was pared by 3 bases and J by 1 base, with 9 bases between. The CDR3 has 14 amino acids. The CDR3 coding sequence is TGTGCCACCAGCAGGACTGAACTCCAAGAGACCCAGTACTTC. Translated: CATSRTELQETQYF. Using reference TRBV15 and TRBJ2-5 for the parts outside the CDR3, the full variable domain is DAMVIQNPRYQVTQFGKPVTLSCSQTLNHNVMYWYQQKSSQAPKLLFHYYDKDFNNEADTPDNFQSRRPNTSFCFLDIRSPGLGDTAMYLCATSRTELQETQYFGPGTRLLVL.

This clonotype was picked up a small number of times. J is TRBJ2-1 and V is TRBV7-9, with 7 bases aligning to TRBD2. This CDR3 is 13 amino acids long. The germline V gene has CDR1 SEHNR and CDR2 FQNEAQ (reference sequence). J gave up 4 bases and V 6 bases, and 3 bases lay outside the gene matches. CDR3: CASRAGFYNEQFF. CDR3 DNA: TGTGCCAGCAGAGCGGGATTTTACAATGAGCAGTTCTTC.

V usage is TRBV29-1 and J usage is TRBJ1-2, with 7 bases identical to TRBD1. This CDR3 contains 15 residues. With 6 bases clipped from V and 8 bases from J, the junction kept 18 bases outside the gene matches. Germline CDR1 and CDR2: SQVTM and ANQGSEA. The CDR3 reads CSVHALARGMDGYTF. Here the CDR3 DNA reads TGCAGCGTGCATGCCTTGGCCAGGGGGATGGACGGCTACACCTTC. Based on the CDR3 plus reference TRBV29-1 and TRBJ1-2, the full variable domain is SAVISQKPSRDICQRGTSLTIQCQVDSQVTMMFWYRQQPGQSLTLIATANQGSEATYESGFVIDKFPISRPNLTFSTLTVSNMSPEDSSIYLCSVHALARGMDGYTFGSGTRLTVV.

In its sample, this clonotype was seen a few times. This rearrangement joins TRBV9 to TRBJ2-2; no definite D call. Deletions cut 0 bases from V and 6 bases from J, with 18 bases between. This CDR3 contains 17 residues. Germline loops: CDR1 SGDLS, CDR2 YYNGEE. CDR3 in amino acids: CASSVVSRTGVAGELFF. CDR3 nucleotide sequence: TGTGCCAGCAGCGTAGTTAGTCGCACGGGCGTCGCCGGGGAGCTGTTTTTT.

This chain uses TRBV24-1 with TRBJ2-5, with 10 nucleotides matching TRBD1. With V trimmed by 9 bases and J by 2 bases, 2 bases remained unmatched. CDR1 and CDR2 (germline): KGHDR, SFDVKD. The CDR3 is 13 residues long. CDR3 DNA sequence: TGTGCCACCGGGACAGGGGATCAAGAGACCCAGTACTTC. Translated, it gives CATGTGDQETQYF.